What follows are 27 T cell receptor beta chains derived from one specimen sequenced in a study of breast tumors, draining lymph nodes, adjacent tissues. TCRdb passed the multiplex PCR reads through MiXCR, listing each CDR3 protein once. The table lists 120,000 to 150,000 distinct CDR3 sequences, 32% of them singletons. Axillary draining lymph nodes of breast cancer patients supplied the node samples. Sequenced sample: axillary lymph node tissue. Source of these receptors: a female donor with breast cancer. Some clones in this sample may be carry-over from other donors' samples.

In this sample, this clonotype turned up many times. V is TRBV7-2 and J is TRBJ2-7; TRBD2 aligns across 10 bases. V lost 0 bases to trimming and J lost 3 bases; unmatched junction nucleotides: 11. In germline, CDR1 is SGHTA, CDR2 FQGNSA. This CDR3 is 18 amino acids long. DNA of the CDR3: TGTGCCAGCAGCTTAGCGCTAATTTGGGCTAGCGGGGGCTACGAGCAGTACGTC. Protein: CASSLALIWASGGYEQYV.

This clonotype was recorded many times. V and J are TRBV6-6 and TRBJ1-2; tentatively, D is TRBD1 (5 bases). The CDR3 contains 13 residues. CDR1 MNHNY and CDR2 SVGAGI come from the germline V gene (reference sequence). V dropped 5 bases and J dropped 7 bases, with 14 bases sitting between them. This chain's CDR3 is CASSHGARGGYTF. In DNA form, the CDR3 reads TGTGCCAGCAGTCACGGGGCAAGGGGTGGCTACACCTTC.

This clonotype was detected a few times. The gene calls are TRBV6-5 and TRBJ1-3, with D uncertain. This CDR3 is built from 15 residues. The V gene's germline CDR1 is MNHEY and CDR2 SVGAGI. Trimming left V 5 bases short and J 0 bases short, with 11 bases between. CDR3: CASSHFRGSGNTIYF. CDR3 coding DNA: TGTGCCAGCAGTCACTTCCGCGGCTCTGGAAACACCATATATTTT.

The chain uses TRBV11-2 and TRBJ1-5, with a weak D call TRBD1 (5 bases). V lost 2 bases, J lost 10 bases, and 9 bases lay in between. Germline V lookup: CDR1 SGHAT, CDR2 FQNNGV. The CDR3 consists of 12 residues. The CDR3 DNA sequence: TGTGCCAGCAGCTTACAGCAGGGCCCCCAGCATTTT. It encodes CASSLQQGPQHF. The variable domain in full, completed from reference TRBV11-2 and TRBJ1-5, reads EAGVAQSPRYKIIEKRQSVAFWCNPISGHATLYWYQQILGQGPKLLIQFQNNGVVDDSQLPKDRFSAERLKGVDSTLKIQPAKLEDSAVYLCASSLQQGPQHFGDGTRLSIL.

Ten or more counts support this clonotype. This rearrangement joins TRBV7-9 to TRBJ2-1; 8 bases map to TRBD1. The CDR3 is made up of 15 amino acids. Trimming cost V 7 bases and J 8 bases; bases outside gene matches: 13. Germline V gene sequence: CDR1 SEHNR, CDR2 FQNEAQ (reference sequence). The CDR3 is CASTARDRGIDEQFF. For the CDR3, the DNA is TGTGCCAGCACCGCGCGCGACAGGGGAATCGATGAGCAGTTCTTC.

This clonotype has a count of ten or more. The chain couples TRBV6-6 to TRBJ1-5, with 10 bases lining up with TRBD1. The CDR3 is 17 residues long. The germline CDR1 and CDR2 sequences are MNHNY and SVGAGI (reference sequence). Trimming at V came to 5 bases and at J to 3 bases, leaving 10 bases not matched to a gene. CDR3: CASSRRTGGPPNQPQHF. The DNA for the CDR3 is TGTGCCAGCAGTCGACGGACAGGGGGACCTCCCAATCAGCCCCAGCATTTT.

This clonotype has more than one count but fewer than ten. It may be a read error: a sequence one base away is much more abundant. This is likely a read error, given that the CDR3 carries no conserved phenylalanine or tryptophan at its end. The V call is TRBV19, the J call TRBJ2-1; 9 bases are shared with TRBD2. Germline assignment: CDR1 LNHDA and CDR2 SQIVND (reference sequence). CDR3 length: 16 residues. V was clipped by 7 bases and J by 6 bases; unmatched bases: 13. Here the CDR3 DNA reads TGTGCCAGTACGGAGCGGGGGGCCGGGTTGGTCAATGAGCAGTTCTCC. Its translation is CASTERGAGLVNEQFS.

In its sample, this clonotype was seen many times. This chain links TRBV18 with TRBJ1-2; possible D gene TRBD1, 6 bases. The ends were cut back, 4 bases at V and 3 bases at J, with 18 bases in the middle. Germline values: CDR1 KGHSH, CDR2 LQKENI. The CDR3 spans 16 residues. The CDR3 loop is CASSLTRTAEDYGYTF. As DNA, the CDR3 is TGTGCCAGCTCACTGACCAGGACAGCGGAAGACTATGGCTACACCTTC.

This clonotype occurred many times. The chain carries TRBV7-9 and TRBJ2-5; no firm D call. The V gene's germline CDR1 is SEHNR and CDR2 FQNEAQ (reference sequence). Trimming stripped 3 bases from V and 1 base from J, with 12 bases between. This CDR3 region has 15 residues. Here the CDR3 reads CASSLVRRTQETQYF. CDR3 DNA: TGTGCCAGCAGCTTGGTGCGGCGGACCCAAGAGACCCAGTACTTC.

DNA for the CDR3: TGTGCCAGCAGTAAACGACAGCCCCAGCATTTT. This codes for CASSKRQPQHF. This chain joins TRBV12-3 or TRBV12-4 and TRBJ1-5; D unresolved. Trimming pared 5 bases from V and 7 bases from J, leaving 6 bases between. The CDR3 covers 11 residues.

This clonotype was counted at least ten times. The rearrangement uses TRBV7-2 and TRBJ1-5; D uncertain. V was pared by 5 bases and J by 7 bases, with 15 bases between. CDR3 length: 14 amino acids. Germline loops: CDR1 SGHTA, CDR2 FQGNSA. The CDR3 region has the DNA TGTGCCAGCAGCCCCGGGTTTCCTGGGCAGCCCCAGCATTTT. Its translation: CASSPGFPGQPQHF. The full variable domain, completed using reference TRBV7-2 and TRBJ1-5, is GAGVSQSPSNKVTEKGKDVELRCDPISGHTALYWYRQSLGQGLEFLIYFQGNSAPDKSGLPSDRFSAERTGGSVSTLTIQRTQQEDSAVYLCASSPGFPGQPQHFGDGTRLSIL.

The rearrangement joins TRBV7-9 to TRBJ2-1, with 10 nucleotides matching TRBD2. V trimming: 0 bases; J trimming: 6 bases; junction bases outside the gene matches: 14. Germline V gene sequence: CDR1 SEHNR, CDR2 FQNEAQ (reference sequence). The CDR3 has 19 amino acids. The CDR3 spells CASSLAGYRGSGRGNEQFF. The CDR3 bases are TGTGCCAGCAGCTTAGCGGGCTACAGGGGAAGCGGGAGGGGCAATGAGCAGTTCTTC. The whole variable domain, remainder taken from reference TRBV7-9 and TRBJ2-1, is DTGVSQNPRHKITKRGQNVTFRCDPISEHNRLYWYRQTLGQGPEFLTYFQNEAQLEKSRLLSDRFSAERPKGSFSTLEIQRTEQGDSAMYLCASSLAGYRGSGRGNEQFFGPGTRLTVL.

V is TRBV6-2 or TRBV6-3 and J is TRBJ1-2; no reliable D call. In germline, CDR1 is MNHEY, CDR2 SVGEGT. The V and J ends lost 5 bases and 2 bases respectively, with 12 bases between them. CDR3 length equals 14 residues. CDR3 bases: TGTGCCAGCAGTCTCTGGACGGCGAACTATGGCTACACCTTC. This gives the protein CASSLWTANYGYTF.

This clonotype was seen repeatedly, ten times or more. The J gene is TRBJ2-7, the V gene TRBV6-2 or TRBV6-3; D remains unclear. The germline CDR1 and CDR2 sequences are MNHEY and SVGEGT. V gave up 5 bases and J gave up 6 bases, with 11 bases separating them. CDR3 length: 12 residues. CDR3 coding DNA: TGTGCCAGCAGTCCTCCAGGTGGCGAGCAGTACGTC. This codes for CASSPPGGEQYV.

This clonotype was found many times. This chain's CDR3 is CASSLAPLAGRADTQYF. In nucleotides, the CDR3 is TGCGCCAGCAGCTTGGCCCCTCTAGCGGGGAGGGCGGATACGCAGTATTTT. V and J are TRBV5-1 and TRBJ2-3, with 9 nucleotides matching TRBD2. This CDR3 contains 17 residues. Trimming took 0 bases from V and 6 from J; bases not matched to a gene: 11. From germline, CDR1 is SGHRS and CDR2 YFSETQ.

A remark on this clonotype: A much bigger clone sits one base away, suggesting this may be a read error. The rearrangement joins TRBV11-2 to TRBJ2-4; weak D call: TRBD2 (5 bases). Trimming removed 2 bases at V and 8 bases at J, with 13 bases between. CDR3 size: 14 residues. Germline CDR1 and CDR2: SGHAT and FQNNGV. The CDR3, as DNA: TGTGCCAGCAGCTTAACGGCCGGGAAATACATTCAGTACTTC. It encodes CASSLTAGKYIQYF.

This clonotype was counted at least ten times. CDR3 sequence reads: CSAPDRVAKNIQYF. The CDR3 DNA is TGCAGTGCCCCGGATAGGGTCGCCAAAAACATTCAGTACTTC. This sequence joins TRBV20-1 and TRBJ2-4; D is uncertain. V was pared by 6 bases and J by 1 base, with 13 bases between. CDR3 length: 14 residues. CDR1 is DFQATT and CDR2 is SNEGSKA in the germline V gene (reference sequence).

This clonotype occurred many times. The chain links TRBV5-1 to TRBJ2-2; 10 bases are a match to TRBD1. There are 15 residues in the CDR3. The germline CDR1 and CDR2 sequences are SGHRS and YFSETQ. Trimming at V came to 5 bases and at J to 5 bases, leaving 6 bases not matched to a gene. The CDR3 region has the DNA TGCGCCAGCAGACCGGGACAGGGGATTACCGGGGAGCTGTTTTTT. It translates to CASRPGQGITGELFF.

As for this clonotype: Compared with germline, one end of the junction differs, possibly owing to a read error. The chain joins TRBV19 to TRBJ2-1; D is perhaps TRBD1 (6 bases). The CDR3 loop spans 11 amino acids. CDR1 is LNHDA, CDR2 SQIVND, per germline (reference sequence). The CDR3 nucleotides are TGTGCCAGTCGTGGGGGCCACGAGCAGGTCTTC. It translates to CASRGGHEQVF.

This clonotype appeared many times. The V and J genes are TRBV6-1 and TRBJ2-2; D unclear. Germline CDR1 MNHNS, CDR2 SASEGT. V was clipped by 5 bases and J by 2 bases, with 9 bases between them. This CDR3 contains 14 residues. DNA for the CDR3: TGTGCCAGCAGTTCCGACACTAACACCGGGGAGCTGTTTTTT. This encodes CASSSDTNTGELFF.

This chain links TRBV9 with TRBJ2-7; D perhaps matches TRBD1 (6 bases). The V gene lost 4 bases and the J gene lost 2 bases, with 34 bases spanning the gap. Germline CDR1 is SGDLS and CDR2 is YYNGEE. This CDR3 has 21 amino acids. The CDR3 DNA reads TGTGCCAGCAGCTTAGGACAGATTCGGGGCACAGGCCGCCCAACCACCTACGAGCAGTACTTC. Amino acids: CASSLGQIRGTGRPTTYEQYF.

This clonotype was seen a few times. At one end, the junction sequence differs from germline, possibly due to a read error. The chain joins TRBV6-2 or TRBV6-3 to TRBJ1-5; a weak D match, TRBD1 (5 bases). Germline CDR1 is MNHEY and CDR2 is SVGEGT. The CDR3 has 19 residues. The CDR3 is CASSHSITGEGYSNQPQHF. CDR3 coding DNA: TGTGCCAGCAGTCACTCGATTACGGGGGAGGGTTACAGCAATCAGCCCCAGCATTTT.

This clonotype was observed at least ten times. The chain carries TRBV10-3 and TRBJ1-5; D is unresolved. This CDR3 comprises 15 residues. The ends were cut back, 3 bases at V and 3 bases at J, with 12 bases in the middle. Germline V gene sequence: CDR1 ENHRY, CDR2 SYGVKD. The CDR3 reads CAISEELFNNQPQHF. CDR3 bases: TGTGCCATCAGTGAAGAGTTATTCAACAATCAGCCCCAGCATTTT.

The rearrangement links TRBV6-5 to TRBJ2-3, with D perhaps matching TRBD1 (5 bases). V lost 6 bases, J lost 0 bases, and 13 bases lay in between. Germline V gene data show CDR1 as MNHEY and CDR2 as SVGAGI. The CDR3 has 15 amino acids. CDR3 sequence reads: CASSLNRPSTDTQYF. The CDR3 DNA sequence: TGTGCCAGCAGCTTAAACAGGCCAAGCACAGATACGCAGTATTTT.

The V gene is TRBV7-2, the J gene TRBJ2-3; 10 bases match TRBD2. CDR1 and CDR2 from the germline V gene are SGHTA and FQGNSA. The ends lost 3 bases at V and 4 bases at J; junction bases unmatched: 4. The CDR3 consists of 15 residues. In DNA, the CDR3 is TGTGCCAGCAGCTTTTCTAGCGGGGGATCAGATACGCAGTATTTT. Protein sequence: CASSFSSGGSDTQYF.

The table lists this clonotype with many counts. This chain links TRBV3-1 with TRBJ1-3; D uncertain. The ends were cut back, 1 base at V and 4 bases at J, with 14 bases in the middle. This CDR3 comprises 16 residues. Germline assignment: CDR1 LGHDT and CDR2 YNNKEL (reference sequence). The CDR3 DNA is TGTGCCAGCAGCCAAGCCGGAAGGAGCGCGGGAAACACCATATATTTT. Translated: CASSQAGRSAGNTIYF.

This clonotype was observed a single time. The J gene is TRBJ2-7, the V gene TRBV9; D perhaps matches TRBD2 (5 bases). The germline V gene has CDR1 SGDLS and CDR2 YYNGEE. V shed 0 bases and J shed 2 bases, with 6 bases lying between them. CDR3 length: 13 residues. As DNA, the CDR3 is TGTGCCAGCAGCGTAGACGGGACCTACGAGCAGTACTTC. Encoded protein: CASSVDGTYEQYF.